This is a list of T cell receptor beta chains from one sample in a study of T cell responses to AZD1222 COVID-19 vaccine. Generated by immunoSEQ multiplex PCR, the TCRdb table keeps only in-frame clones and is missing some. In the table there are 180,000 or so clones, roughly 94% of which are singletons. The sequencing here drew on peripheral blood, taken on day 0 of AZD1222 vaccination. These receptor sequences come from an adult in good health. CDR3s include the opening cysteine and the closing phenylalanine or tryptophan. A D gene is named only where the DNA matches it firmly. Size tells how often a clone was seen (once, few, many) or the class of an expanded clone, and some rows leave it out.

D	V	size	J	CDR3	DNA
.	TRBV5-1	.	TRBJ2-1	CASSSPGATSYNEQFF	TGCGCCAGCAGCTCGCCCGGCGCCACGTCCTACAATGAGCAGTTCTTC
TRBD1	TRBV29-1	.	TRBJ2-7	CSVWDRGGEQYF	TGCAGCGTCTGGGACAGGGGAGGCGAGCAGTACTTC
TRBD2	TRBV2	.	TRBJ2-1	CASSQLAGGGNEQFF	TGTGCCAGCAGTCAACTAGCGGGAGGGGGGAATGAGCAGTTCTTC
.	TRBV12-3/TRBV12-4	.	TRBJ2-5	CASTSRGTQYF	TGTGCCAGCACCTCCCGGGGGACCCAGTACTTC
.	TRBV3-1/TRBV3-2	.	TRBJ2-7	CASSQPGDEQYF	TGTGCCAGCAGCCAACCCGGGGACGAGCAGTACTTC
TRBD1	TRBV6-6	.	TRBJ2-3	CASSEQGARTQYF	TGTGCCAGCAGCGAACAGGGGGCGCGTACGCAGTATTTT
TRBD2	TRBV5-1	.	TRBJ2-7	CASRTSGNQEVAYEQYF	TGCGCCAGCAGGACTAGCGGGAATCAGGAAGTGGCCTACGAGCAGTACTTC
TRBD2	TRBV18	.	TRBJ2-7	CATRASGRWEQYF	TGTGCCACCCGGGCTAGCGGGAGGTGGGAGCAGTACTTC
.	TRBV5-5	.	TRBJ1-4	CASSLSDEKLFF	TGTGCCAGCAGCTTGTCGGATGAAAAACTGTTTTTT
.	TRBV19	.	TRBJ1-3	CASSILTTSNTIYF	TGTGCCAGTAGTATCCTGACAACGTCGAACACCATATATTTT
TRBD2	TRBV3-1/TRBV3-2	.	TRBJ2-7	CASSPSTSGAKQYF	TGTGCCAGCAGCCCTTCGACTAGCGGAGCGAAGCAGTACTTC
.	TRBV19	.	TRBJ1-2	CATTDARANYGYTF	TGTGCCACCACCGATGCTAGGGCAAACTATGGCTACACCTTC
.	TRBV19	.	TRBJ2-7	CASSMGLEGDEQYF	TGTGCCAGTAGTATGGGACTGGAGGGGGACGAGCAGTACTTC
.	TRBV10-2	.	TRBJ1-4	CASSESRGVELFF	TGCGCCAGCAGTGAGTCAAGGGGTGTAGAACTGTTTTTT
.	TRBV11-2	once	TRBJ2-2	CASSRVEGLVGELFF	TGTGCCAGCAGCCGTGTAGAGGGGCTAGTCGGGGAGCTGTTTTTT
.	TRBV6-1	.	TRBJ1-1	CASSEVYDREAFF	TGTGCCAGCAGTGAAGTTTACGACAGAGAAGCTTTCTTT
TRBD1	TRBV28	.	TRBJ2-3	CASITGTGVDTQYF	TGTGCCAGCATTACCGGGACAGGGGTGGATACGCAGTATTTT
.	TRBV7-6	.	TRBJ2-3	CASSGQGSHETDTQYF	TGTGCCAGCAGCGGGCAGGGGTCCCACGAGACAGATACGCAGTATTTT
.	TRBV6-5	.	TRBJ1-1	CASTLARGGIEAFF	TGTGCCAGCACCTTAGCGAGGGGTGGGATTGAAGCTTTCTTT
TRBD1	TRBV12-3/TRBV12-4	.	TRBJ1-4	CASRIQGREKLFF	TGTGCCAGCAGGATACAGGGGAGGGAAAAACTGTTTTTT
TRBD1	TRBV7-3	.	TRBJ1-2	CASSPSPTGNYGYTF	TGTGCCAGCAGCCCATCTCCGACAGGGAACTATGGCTACACCTTC
.	TRBV23-1	.	TRBJ1-2	CASFSDRYTF	TGCGCCAGCTTCTCTGATCGCTACACCTTC
.	TRBV5-1	.	TRBJ2-2	CASSGGGTGELFF	TGCGCCAGCAGCGGAGGGGGAACCGGGGAGCTGTTTTTT